This entry lists 5 T cell receptor beta chains sequenced from one sample in a study of beta chain features in type 1 diabetes. TCRB transcripts that were expressed got sequenced, as all of the isolated RNA had been reverse transcribed. Sequencing was performed with immunoSEQ multiplex PCR; in TCRdb, only in-frame clones are kept and a portion is missing. The sample includes some 900,000 clones, roughly a sixth seen only once; the top ten take 0.02% to 0.025%. Sequencing was performed on naive CD4+ T cells from blood. These receptors all come from a woman under 30 in good health.

This chain connects TRBV29-1 to TRBJ1-5; D not resolved. Trimming removed 4 bases from V and 1 base from J, with 5 bases in between. The V gene's germline CDR1 is SQVTM and CDR2 ANQGSEA. The CDR3 is 12 amino acids. CDR3 residues: CSVADSNQPQHF. The CDR3 DNA follows: TGCAGCGTTGCGGACAGCAATCAGCCCCAGCATTTT.

This clone was observed a few times. The CDR3 sequence is CASSLQPGQGTGELFF. The CDR3 nucleotides read TGCGCCAGCAGCCTCCAACCGGGACAGGGCACCGGGGAGCTGTTTTTT. J is TRBJ2-2 and V is TRBV4-3; 9 nucleotides agree with TRBD1. Germline CDR1 reads LGHNA; CDR2 reads YSLEER. V lost 4 bases, J lost 4 bases, and 7 bases stayed unmatched. The CDR3 totals 16 residues.

Only a few counts were recorded for this clone. The chain carries TRBV28 and TRBJ2-7, with 10 bases lining up with TRBD1. The ends lost 7 bases at V and 5 bases at J; junction bases unmatched: 14. The CDR3 sequence is 16 residues long. CDR1 and CDR2 (germline): MDHEN, SYDVKM. CDR3 DNA sequence: TGTGCCAGCAACACAATCCGCACAGGGACAGGGGACGAGCAGTACTTC. As protein: CASNTIRTGTGDEQYF.

This clone was counted a few times. The V and J genes are TRBV9 and TRBJ2-5; the D gene is possibly TRBD1 (5 bases). This CDR3 is built from 15 residues. Germline V gives CDR1 SGDLS, CDR2 YYNGEE. Trimming removed 0 bases at V and 5 bases at J, with 14 bases between. This chain's CDR3 is CASSVEAGLTETQYF. The CDR3 coding sequence is TGTGCCAGCAGCGTAGAGGCAGGGTTGACGGAGACCCAGTACTTC.

This sequence joins TRBV6-5 and TRBJ1-1; D call uncertain. Germline CDR1 is MNHEY and CDR2 is SVGAGI. The V end lost 5 bases, the J end lost 2 bases, and 3 bases lay between the germline ends. The CDR3 has 11 amino acids. The CDR3: CASSDNTEAFF. The CDR3, as DNA: TGTGCCAGCAGTGATAACACTGAAGCTTTCTTT.